These 12 T cell receptor beta chains originate from one sample sequenced in a study of control samples from healthy donors and cancer patients. TCRdb keeps only in-frame clones here, not all; method: immunoSEQ multiplex PCR. The sample records 150,000 to 200,000 clones, 80% to 90% being singletons. The sequenced sample was blood. Source of these receptors: a man aged 25-45 years in good health.

The V call is TRBV6-5, the J call TRBJ2-3; the D is unclear. This CDR3 is built from 11 residues. Germline CDR1 reads MNHEY; CDR2 reads SVGAGI. With 5 bases removed from V and 5 bases from J, the gap between germline ends came to 5 bases. CDR3: CASSLGDTQYF. DNA for the CDR3: TGTGCCAGCAGTCTTGGAGATACGCAGTATTTT.

The gene calls are TRBV28 and TRBJ1-3, with D possibly matching TRBD1 (6 bases). V was cut by 5 bases and J by 4 bases, with 18 bases left in between. CDR1 and CDR2 from the germline V gene are MDHEN and SYDVKM. The length of the CDR3 is 16 residues. The CDR3 spells CASSPTSTGFGNTIYF. CDR3 bases: TGTGCCAGCAGTCCGACCTCAACAGGGTTCGGAAACACCATATATTTT.

The chain carries TRBV19 and TRBJ1-2, with TRBD1 matching 11 bases. Germline CDR1 reads LNHDA; CDR2 reads SQIVND (reference sequence). This CDR3 is 15 amino acids long. Unmatched junction bases numbered 4, after V lost 2 bases and J lost 5 bases. CDR3 DNA sequence: TGTGCCAGTAGTATATTCGGGACAGGGGGTTATGGCTACACCTTC. Translating gives CASSIFGTGGYGYTF.

The chain combines TRBV19 with TRBJ2-1; D assignment may be TRBD1 or TRBD2 (5 bases each). Germline V gene sequence: CDR1 LNHDA, CDR2 SQIVND (reference sequence). The V end lost 5 bases, the J end lost 1 base, and 18 bases lay between the germline ends. The CDR3 runs to 17 residues. The CDR3 DNA reads as TGTGCCAGTAGTGTCCCCCGAGGGGTTGATTCCTACAATGAGCAGTTCTTC. Translating gives CASSVPRGVDSYNEQFF.

The V call is TRBV15, the J call TRBJ2-5; no firm D call. The CDR3 loop spans 13 amino acids. Germline lookup yields CDR1 LNHNV and CDR2 YYDKDF (reference sequence). Trimming pared 3 bases from V and 1 base from J, leaving 6 bases between. The CDR3 region has the DNA TGTGCCACCAGCAGGACTGTCCAAGAGACCCAGTACTTC. This encodes CATSRTVQETQYF.

V is TRBV15 and J is TRBJ1-1; D is possibly TRBD1 (5 bases). Deletions cut 0 bases from V and 10 bases from J, with 15 bases between. Germline values: CDR1 LNHNV, CDR2 YYDKDF (reference sequence). The CDR3 is 14 residues long. The CDR3 loop is CATSRDRTARGAFF. In DNA form, the CDR3 reads TGTGCCACCAGCAGAGATAGGACGGCGAGGGGAGCTTTCTTT.

The J gene is TRBJ1-1, the V gene TRBV9; no reliable D call. The CDR3 has 13 residues. Germline assignment: CDR1 SGDLS and CDR2 YYNGEE. V lost 5 bases to trimming and J lost 1 base, with 9 bases between them. This CDR3 reads CASRPYENTEAFF. The CDR3 DNA follows: TGTGCCAGCAGGCCTTATGAGAACACTGAAGCTTTCTTT.

The chain couples TRBV12-3 or TRBV12-4 to TRBJ1-2; TRBD1 matches 8 bases. Unmatched junction bases numbered 3, after V lost 1 base and J lost 8 bases. This CDR3 contains 13 residues. The CDR3 is CASSLGTGRGYTF. The CDR3 bases are TGTGCCAGCAGTTTAGGGACAGGGAGGGGCTACACCTTC.

V gene TRBV7-2 combines with J gene TRBJ1-5, with TRBD1 as a possible D gene (6 bases). Trimming stripped 1 base from V and 4 bases from J, with 8 bases between. Germline V lookup: CDR1 SGHTA, CDR2 FQGNSA. The CDR3 has 14 amino acids. CDR3 in DNA: TGTGCCAGCAGCTTAGAGGGGGGGAATCAGCCCCAGCATTTT. Residues: CASSLEGGNQPQHF.

This chain links TRBV23-1 with TRBJ1-1, with D unresolved. TRBV23-1 is an open reading frame whose function is uncertain. V was trimmed by 2 bases and J by 2 bases, leaving 15 bases between them. CDR3 size: 16 residues. The CDR3 DNA reads TGCGCCAGCAGTCAAGGGTCGGTGAGGGCTAACACTGAAGCTTTCTTT. As protein: CASSQGSVRANTEAFF.

The chain uses TRBV19 and TRBJ2-1; 13 nucleotides align to TRBD2. Trimming cost V 5 bases and J 0 bases; bases outside gene matches: 10. Germline loops: CDR1 LNHDA, CDR2 SQIVND (reference sequence). CDR3 length: 19 amino acids. The DNA of the CDR3 is TGTGCCAGTAGTCCCGGACTAGCGGGAGTCCACTCCTCCTACAATGAGCAGTTCTTC. Protein product: CASSPGLAGVHSSYNEQFF.

The chain uses TRBV23-1 and TRBJ2-6; the D is unclear. TRBV23-1 is annotated as an ORF whose role is uncertain. This CDR3 has 13 residues. This CDR3 is CASVLSGANVLTF. In DNA, the CDR3 is TGCGCAAGCGTGCTCTCTGGGGCCAACGTCCTGACTTTC.